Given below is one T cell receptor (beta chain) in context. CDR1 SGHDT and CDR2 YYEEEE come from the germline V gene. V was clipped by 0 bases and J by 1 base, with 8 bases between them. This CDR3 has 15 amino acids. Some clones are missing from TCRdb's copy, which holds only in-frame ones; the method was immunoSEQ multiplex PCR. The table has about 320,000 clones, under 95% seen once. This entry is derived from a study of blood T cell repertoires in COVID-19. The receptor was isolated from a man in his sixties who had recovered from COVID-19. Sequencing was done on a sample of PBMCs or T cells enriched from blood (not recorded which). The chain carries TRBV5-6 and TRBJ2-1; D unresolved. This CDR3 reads CASSLGLRSYNEQFF. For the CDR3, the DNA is TGTGCCAGCAGCTTGGGTTTGCGGTCCTACAATGAGCAGTTCTTC.